These 8 T cell receptor beta chains were sequenced from one sample in a study of blood T cell repertoires in COVID-19 (dated by TCRdb to the early 2020s). Receptors were amplified or captured by the immunoSEQ multiplex PCR assay. TCRdb obtained this table from immuneACCESS and retained in-frame rearrangements with V and J assigned. These tables miss some clones; where compared with another copy, unresolved V genes account for less than half of the shortfall, and the remainder is unexplained. The sample table holds approximately 200,000 clones, of which around nine tenths were seen once. Roughly 4% of the sample rests with the top ten. The specimen was PBMCs or T cells enriched from blood (not recorded which). These TCRs come from a woman in her 30s who had been exposed to COVID-19.

This clone has only a few counts. This sequence joins TRBV24-1 and TRBJ1-2; D is unresolved. The CDR3 runs 12 residues. Trimming stripped 7 bases from V and 5 bases from J, with 10 bases between. The germline CDR1 and CDR2 sequences are KGHDR and SFDVKD. CDR3 sequence reads: CATSANSYGYTF. CDR3 DNA: TGTGCCACCAGCGCCAACAGTTATGGCTACACCTTC.

The CDR3 sequence: CAWSSQGNTEAFF. The CDR3 DNA follows: TGTGCCTGGAGTTCTCAGGGAAACACTGAAGCTTTCTTT. The rearrangement joins TRBV30 to TRBJ1-1, with a tentative D call TRBD1 (5 bases). The CDR3 is 13 amino acids. V was cut by 2 bases and J by 2 bases, with 9 bases left in between. The V gene's germline CDR1 is GTSNPN and CDR2 SVGIG (reference sequence).

This chain uses TRBV2 with TRBJ1-4; TRBD1 might be the D (6 bases). CDR1 and CDR2 from the germline V gene are SNHLY and FYNNEI. The CDR3 has 15 amino acids. V lost 2 bases to trimming and J lost 10 bases, with 17 bases between them. CDR3 sequence: CASSELGQGFVKLFF. In DNA, the CDR3 is TGTGCCAGCAGTGAATTAGGGCAGGGGTTTGTAAAACTGTTTTTT.

The table lists this clone with a few counts. The V gene is TRBV19, the J gene TRBJ1-6; tentative D call: TRBD1 (6 bases). V was pared by 4 bases and J by 8 bases, with 9 bases between. The CDR3 is 13 residues long. From germline, CDR1 is LNHDA and CDR2 SQIVND (reference sequence). Here the CDR3 reads CASSRTADSPLHF. For the CDR3, the DNA is TGTGCCAGTAGTAGGACAGCCGATTCACCCCTCCACTTT.

The rearrangement joins TRBV5-1 to TRBJ1-5; D call uncertain. The length of the CDR3 is 15 residues. CDR1 SGHRS and CDR2 YFSETQ come from the germline V gene. Trimming shortened V by 4 bases and J by 4 bases, and 15 bases separated the two germline ends. CDR3 DNA sequence: TGCGCCAGCAGCCCTGGTGGCACAGCAAATCAGCCCCAGCATTTT. Amino acid sequence: CASSPGGTANQPQHF.

V gene TRBV5-4 combines with J gene TRBJ2-1, with TRBD2 identical over 9 bases. The CDR3 runs 17 residues. Per germline, CDR1 SGHNT and CDR2 YYREEE (reference sequence). V shed 2 bases and J 0 bases; nucleotides not matched to a gene: 6. The CDR3 spells CASSFGGGGSSYNEQFF. In nucleotides, the CDR3 is TGTGCCAGCAGCTTCGGCGGGGGGGGTAGCTCCTACAATGAGCAGTTCTTC.

The V and J genes are TRBV30 and TRBJ2-3, with TRBD2 matching over 7 bases. CDR1 is GTSNPN and CDR2 is SVGIG in the germline V gene (reference sequence). The CDR3 extends over 14 amino acids. V was pared by 1 base and J by 1 base, with 2 bases of the junction left unmatched. The CDR3 DNA reads as TGTGCCTGGAGTGATGGGGGGGGCACAGATACGCAGTATTTT. This encodes CAWSDGGGTDTQYF.

The V call is TRBV11-2, the J call TRBJ1-2, with TRBD1 matching over 7 bases. Germline CDR1 and CDR2: SGHAT and FQNNGV. This CDR3 has 15 amino acids. Trimming cost V 0 bases and J 4 bases; bases outside gene matches: 5. CDR3 in DNA: TGTGCCAGCAGCTTAGACGCCGGGACAGCCTATGGCTACACCTTC. It codes for CASSLDAGTAYGYTF.